This T cell receptor (beta chain) appears in the sequencing data of a study of PD-1 blockade in classical Hodgkin lymphoma. Study-level results: At C4D1, TCR diversity had climbed significantly for CD4+ cells, though not for CD8+ cells.

This clone has a handful of counts. The antigen remains unidentified. TCRdb keeps only in-frame clones here, not all; method: immunoSEQ multiplex PCR. The data show around 20,000 clones, around 73% seen once. No patient escaped relapse after autologous stem cell transplantation, and brentuximab vedotin exposure varied. Germline CDR1 and CDR2: MNHNY and SVGAGI (reference sequence). CDR3 length equals 13 residues. V lost 8 bases to trimming and J lost 1 base, with 12 bases between them. The gene calls are TRBV6-6 and TRBJ2-7; D is possibly TRBD1 (5 bases). The sequenced sample was peripheral blood mononuclear cells (PBMCs), obtained before the second cycle of nivolumab. This TCR was sampled from a human donor with classical Hodgkin lymphoma. The CDR3 protein is CASVEQASYEQYF. The CDR3 DNA reads TGTGCCAGCGTCGAACAGGCATCCTACGAGCAGTACTTC.